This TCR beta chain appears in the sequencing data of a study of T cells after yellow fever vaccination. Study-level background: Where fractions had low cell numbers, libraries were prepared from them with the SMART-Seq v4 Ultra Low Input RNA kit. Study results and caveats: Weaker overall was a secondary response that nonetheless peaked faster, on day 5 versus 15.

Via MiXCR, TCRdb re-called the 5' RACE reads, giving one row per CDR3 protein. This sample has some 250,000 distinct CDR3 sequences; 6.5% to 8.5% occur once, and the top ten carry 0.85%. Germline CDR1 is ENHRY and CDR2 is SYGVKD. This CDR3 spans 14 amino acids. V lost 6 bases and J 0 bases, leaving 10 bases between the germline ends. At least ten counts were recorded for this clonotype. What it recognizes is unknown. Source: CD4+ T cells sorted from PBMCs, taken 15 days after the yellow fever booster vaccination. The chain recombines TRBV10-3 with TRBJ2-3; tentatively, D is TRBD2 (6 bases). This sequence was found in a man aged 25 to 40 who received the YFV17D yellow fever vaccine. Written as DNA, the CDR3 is TGTGCCATCAGCCCGGGACTGAGCACAGATACGCAGTATTTT. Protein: CAISPGLSTDTQYF.